These T cell receptor beta chains were read from a single sample in a study of OX40 agonist ivuxolimab in advanced cancers. The assay was immunoSEQ multiplex PCR, and TCRdb's table has in-frame clones only and misses some. In the table there are 53,000 or so clones, roughly 84% of which are singletons. Sequences were derived from CD4+ or CD8+ T cells sorted from blood, sampled in a trial of the OX40 agonist ivuxolimab. These receptors came from an adult with an advanced solid tumor such as melanoma, head and neck, liver or kidney cancer. Both conserved end residues are part of each CDR3. A D gene is named only where the DNA matches it firmly. For some rows the clone size is stated as once, few or many, or as a class when expanded; others skip it.

abundance,d_gene,j_gene,v_gene,CDR3nt,CDR3aa
NA,TRBD2,TRBJ2-7,TRBV30,TGTGCCTGGACTACGGGTAGCGGGAGCCCCGAGCAGTACTTC,CAWTTGSGSPEQYF
NA,NA,TRBJ1-1,TRBV29-1,TGCAGCGCAGGGATTGTTGCGGACACTGAAGCTTTCTTT,CSAGIVADTEAFF
NA,NA,TRBJ2-1,TRBV4-2,TGTGCCAGCAGCCAAGATTGGGGAGACCCCTACAATGAGCAGTTCTTC,CASSQDWGDPYNEQFF
NA,TRBD2,TRBJ2-5,TRBV7-2,TGTGCCAGCAGGCCCCTACTGCGGCGGGAGGGCCAGCAGGAGACCCAGTACTTC,CASRPLLRREGQQETQYF
NA,TRBD2,TRBJ2-1,TRBV7-2,TGTGCCAGCAGCCGTACTAGCGGGACGCTCGAGCAGTTCTTC,CASSRTSGTLEQFF
NA,TRBD1,TRBJ1-1,TRBV14,TGTGCCAGCAGCCAAGGGAGGGGACAGATTGAAGCTTTCTTT,CASSQGRGQIEAFF
NA,NA,TRBJ2-3,TRBV29-1,TGCAGCGTTGAGGACACCGGCACAGATACGCAGTATTTT,CSVEDTGTDTQYF
NA,NA,TRBJ2-3,TRBV29-1,TGCAGCGGCGACCCACTAGGATCTAGCACAGATACGCAGTATTTT,CSGDPLGSSTDTQYF
once,NA,TRBJ1-1,TRBV10-2,TGCGCCAGCAGTGTCATCGGGGCTGGGGCCACTGAAGCTTTCTTT,CASSVIGAGATEAFF
NA,TRBD2,TRBJ2-3,TRBV5-1,TGCGCCAGCAGCCGGGTCGGTAGCGGGGACTCAGATACGCAGTATTTT,CASSRVGSGDSDTQYF
NA,NA,TRBJ1-4,TRBV5-1,TGCGCCAGCAGCCCCGGGGGCGGGGAAGAAAAACTGTTTTTT,CASSPGGGEEKLFF
NA,NA,TRBJ2-5,TRBV2,TGTGCCAGCAGTGAAGGGACGTTTCAAGAGACCCAGTACTTC,CASSEGTFQETQYF
NA,TRBD2,TRBJ2-1,TRBV19,TGTGCCAGTAGTAATAGCGGGAGGGCCAGAGAGCAGTTCTTC,CASSNSGRAREQFF
NA,TRBD2,TRBJ2-5,TRBV6-1,TGTGCCAGCAGTGACTACTTTGGCAATAGCGGGAGGGCCCGGGAGACCCAGTACTTC,CASSDYFGNSGRARETQYF
NA,NA,TRBJ1-5,TRBV11-1,TGTGCCAGCAGCTTCGATGTACAGGGAAGGAAGCCCCAGCATTTT,CASSFDVQGRKPQHF
NA,NA,TRBJ1-5,TRBV27,TGTGCCAGCAGCCGGACAAATAGCAATCAGCCCCAGCATTTT,CASSRTNSNQPQHF
few,NA,TRBJ2-7,TRBV14,TGTGCCAGCAGCTCCCGAGGGGGGGGCGAGCAGTACTTC,CASSSRGGGEQYF
NA,NA,TRBJ2-1,TRBV15,TGTGCCACCAGCACCGGGTTCTCCTACAATGAGCAGTTCTTC,CATSTGFSYNEQFF
NA,NA,TRBJ2-7,TRBV6-1,TGTGCCAGCAGTGAAGCAAGGCTAAACTACGAGCAGTACTTC,CASSEARLNYEQYF
NA,NA,TRBJ2-5,TRBV7-9,TGTGCCAGCAGCCCCTCATTCATTTCCGAGACCCAGTACTTC,CASSPSFISETQYF
NA,NA,TRBJ2-2,TRBV7-2,TGTGCCAGCAGCTTAGGTCGCGGCACCGGGGAGCTGTTTTTT,CASSLGRGTGELFF
NA,NA,TRBJ2-6,TRBV18,TGTGCCAGCTCACCCGCCGGGTCTGGGGCCAACGTCCTGACTTTC,CASSPAGSGANVLTF
NA,NA,TRBJ1-1,TRBV7-3,TGTGCCAGCAATGAGGCTATGAACACTGAAGCTTTCTTT,CASNEAMNTEAFF
once,NA,TRBJ2-5,TRBV28,TGTGCCAGCAGGTCGACAGATCAAGAGACCCAGTACTTC,CASRSTDQETQYF
NA,NA,TRBJ2-7,TRBV28,TGTGCCAGCCGTCCGAACGGGCCTCGGACCTACGAGCAGTACTTC,CASRPNGPRTYEQYF
NA,TRBD2,TRBJ2-3,TRBV27,TGTGCCAGCAGCTACCATACTAGCGGGAGCGATACGCAGTATTTT,CASSYHTSGSDTQYF
NA,NA,TRBJ1-1,TRBV29-1,TGCAGCGTTGGTGCGTCGAACACTGAAGCTTTCTTT,CSVGASNTEAFF
NA,NA,TRBJ2-3,TRBV7-8,TGTGCCAGCAGCTTAAGCAGCCCCATGAGCACAGATACGCAGTATTTT,CASSLSSPMSTDTQYF
NA,NA,TRBJ1-4,TRBV6-5,TGTGCCAGCAGTGGGTGGCCAGGGTTAGAGGAAAAACTGTTTTTT,CASSGWPGLEEKLFF
NA,NA,TRBJ2-3,TRBV11-1,TGTGCCAGCAGCCTGTCGGCAGGCCCAGATACGCAGTATTTT,CASSLSAGPDTQYF
NA,TRBD2,TRBJ2-1,TRBV10-3,TGTGCCATCAGTGCCGGTCAGCGGGGAAACAATGAGCAGTTCTTC,CAISAGQRGNNEQFF
NA,NA,TRBJ1-1,TRBV6-6,TGTGCCAGCAGTTACTCACTACAGGCGAACACTGAAGCTTTCTTT,CASSYSLQANTEAFF
NA,TRBD2,TRBJ2-4,TRBV28,TGTGCCAGCAGTTTAAGTGCGGCGGGAGGAATTCAGTACTTC,CASSLSAAGGIQYF
few,TRBD1,TRBJ2-7,TRBV6-1,TGTGCCAGCAGTGAAGCGGAGACAGGGGGCTACGAGCAGTACTTC,CASSEAETGGYEQYF
NA,TRBD1,TRBJ2-7,TRBV18,TGTGCCAGCTCACCACTGGGACAGGGTTGGAACGAGCAGTACTTC,CASSPLGQGWNEQYF
NA,TRBD1,TRBJ2-2,TRBV2,TGTGCCAGCACGGGACAGGGGGTCGGGGAGCTGTTTTTT,CASTGQGVGELFF
once,NA,TRBJ1-1,TRBV13,TGTGCCAGCAGCCCAGGAGGGATCAAGGCTTTCTTT,CASSPGGIKAFF
NA,NA,TRBJ1-3,TRBV5-6,TGTGCCAGCAGCTCGGCAGGGATTCTCTCTGGAAACACCATATATTTT,CASSSAGILSGNTIYF
NA,NA,TRBJ2-5,TRBV21-1,TGTGCCAGCAGCAATACCGGGAACCAAGAGACCCAGTACTTC,CASSNTGNQETQYF
NA,NA,TRBJ1-2,TRBV19,TGTGCCAGTACCCGGGGAGGTTTCTATGGCTACACCTTC,CASTRGGFYGYTF
NA,NA,TRBJ1-4,TRBV9,TGTGCCAGCAGCCCCGCGGGGGGCGAAAAACTGTTTTTT,CASSPAGGEKLFF
NA,NA,TRBJ2-7,TRBV6-6,TGTGCCACCTACCGGGACACCGAGCAGTACTTC,CATYRDTEQYF
few,NA,TRBJ1-2,TRBV19,TGTGCCAGTAGAGGGCTTAACTATGGCTACACCTTC,CASRGLNYGYTF
NA,TRBD2,TRBJ2-1,TRBV7-2,TGTGCCAGCAGCTCCCGCCGTAGCGGGAACCATAACAATGAGCAGTTCTTC,CASSSRRSGNHNNEQFF
NA,NA,TRBJ1-5,TRBV18,TGTGCCAGCTCACTACAGGGAGGGCAGCCCCAGCATTTT,CASSLQGGQPQHF